These 19 T cell receptor beta chains share one sample of origin, sequenced in a study of blood T cell repertoires in COVID-19. Clones were read by immunoSEQ multiplex PCR, and TCRdb kept only the in-frame ones, dropping some. This table holds roughly 70,000 clones, about 90% found once. The sample consisted of peripheral blood. The receptors stem from an elderly woman with active COVID-19.

The CDR3 loop is CASSLTSNTQYF. In DNA form, the CDR3 reads TGTGCCAGCAGTCTCACTAGCAATACGCAGTATTTT. The V gene is TRBV28, the J gene TRBJ2-3; a possible D gene is TRBD2 (6 bases). Between the trimmed V and J ends, which lost 5 bases and 7 bases, there was a span of 10 bases. CDR1 MDHEN and CDR2 SYDVKM come from the germline V gene. CDR3 length: 12 residues. Together with reference TRBV28 and TRBJ2-3, the CDR3 gives the full variable domain: DVKVTQSSRYLVKRTGEKVFLECVQDMDHENMFWYRQDPGLGLRLIYFSYDVKMKEKGDIPEGYSVSREKKERFSLILESASTNQTSMYLCASSLTSNTQYFGPGTRLTVL.

The V gene is TRBV6-5, the J gene TRBJ1-5; no clear D. Germline V gene lookup returns CDR1 MNHEY and CDR2 SVGAGI. This CDR3 is 15 amino acids long. V gave up 0 bases and J gave up 2 bases, with 8 bases separating them. CDR3 DNA sequence: TGTGCCAGCAGTTACTCGGGCGCAGGCAATCAGCCCCAGCATTTT. It specifies CASSYSGAGNQPQHF.

The chain links TRBV5-5 to TRBJ2-3; TRBD2 aligns across 10 bases. CDR1 and CDR2 (germline): SGHKS, YYEKEE (reference sequence). Trimming removed 0 bases from V and 2 bases from J; junction bases left unmatched: 3. The CDR3 length is 16 residues. The CDR3 sequence is CASSLVSGRVTDTQYF. The CDR3 DNA is TGTGCCAGCAGCTTGGTCAGCGGGAGGGTCACAGATACGCAGTATTTT.

The CDR3 sequence is CASSGPRGQRSYNEQFF. CDR3 coding DNA: TGTGCCAGCAGTGGCCCCCGTGGACAGCGCTCCTACAATGAGCAGTTCTTC. The chain employs TRBV25-1 and TRBJ2-1, with D possibly being TRBD1 (6 bases). The germline V gene has CDR1 MGHDK and CDR2 SYGVNS. The CDR3 consists of 17 residues. V gave up 4 bases and J gave up 0 bases, with 16 bases separating them.

The CDR3 reads CASSPDRGIGDQPQHF. The CDR3 DNA follows: TGTGCCAGCAGTCCCGACAGGGGAATAGGTGATCAGCCCCAGCATTTT. The chain links TRBV28 to TRBJ1-5, with 8 bases lining up with TRBD1. Germline lookup yields CDR1 MDHEN and CDR2 SYDVKM. The CDR3 contains 16 residues. V lost 5 bases to trimming and J lost 5 bases; unmatched junction nucleotides: 11.

This clone has only a few counts. The genes are TRBV6-2 or TRBV6-3 and TRBJ2-7; 15 bases align to TRBD2. Unmatched junction bases numbered 5, after V lost 0 bases and J lost 2 bases. CDR3 size: 18 residues. Looked up from germline, CDR1 is MNHEY and CDR2 is SVGEGT. CDR3 amino acids: CASSYSTGTSGRTYEQYF. The CDR3 DNA reads as TGTGCCAGCAGTTACTCAACCGGGACTAGCGGGAGGACCTACGAGCAGTACTTC.

The sample holds one count of this clone. The chain is built from TRBV15 and TRBJ2-5; 8 bases fit TRBD1. There are 17 residues in the CDR3. Germline V lookup: CDR1 LNHNV, CDR2 YYDKDF (reference sequence). V shed 2 bases and J 5 bases; nucleotides not matched to a gene: 13. The CDR3 is CATSRYPSRGRGETQYF. CDR3 sequence (DNA): TGTGCCACCAGCAGATACCCATCCAGGGGGCGCGGGGAGACCCAGTACTTC.

This chain joins TRBV4-2 and TRBJ2-3; 8 bases line up with TRBD1. CDR3 length equals 15 residues. The J segment lost 2 bases and the V segment lost 4 bases, leaving 5 bases of the junction unmatched. Germline V lookup: CDR1 LGHNA, CDR2 YNFKEQ. The CDR3 region is CASSLRDRNTDTQYF. The CDR3 coding sequence is TGTGCCAGCAGCCTGCGGGACAGGAACACAGATACGCAGTATTTT.

The V and J genes are TRBV28 and TRBJ2-7; tentative D call: TRBD1 (6 bases). The CDR3 has 14 residues. Germline V gene data show CDR1 as MDHEN and CDR2 as SYDVKM. V lost 2 bases, J lost 1 base, and 9 bases lay in between. The CDR3 coding sequence is TGTGCCAGCAGTTTACAACAGGGATCCTACGAGCAGTACTTC. Protein sequence: CASSLQQGSYEQYF.

The chain employs TRBV13 and TRBJ1-4; D is perhaps TRBD1 (5 bases). CDR3 length: 15 residues. The germline gives CDR1 PRHDT, CDR2 FYEKMQ (reference sequence). Between the trimmed V and J ends, which lost 5 bases and 4 bases, there was a span of 14 bases. The CDR3 loop is CASSEGVNGNEKLFF. Here the CDR3 DNA reads TGTGCCAGCAGCGAAGGGGTTAACGGTAATGAAAAACTGTTTTTT.

This clone was picked up one time. This chain connects TRBV13 to TRBJ1-2, with TRBD1 identical over 8 bases. Germline assignment: CDR1 PRHDT and CDR2 FYEKMQ (reference sequence). The CDR3 totals 16 residues. Losses at the gene ends were 4 bases for V and 0 bases for J; bases not matched to a gene: 7. Written as DNA, the CDR3 is TGTGCCAGCAGCTCCGGGACAGGATCCTCTAACTATGGCTACACCTTC. Protein: CASSSGTGSSNYGYTF.

The V gene is TRBV6-2 or TRBV6-3, the J gene TRBJ2-7; the match to TRBD2 covers 7 bases. Germline CDR1 and CDR2: MNHEY and SVGEGT. The CDR3 contains 14 residues. J lost 6 bases, V lost 5 bases, and 10 bases had no gene match. CDR3 region: CASSIRRENSEQYF. DNA of the CDR3: TGTGCCAGCAGTATCCGGCGGGAGAATAGCGAGCAGTACTTC.

The chain uses TRBV2 and TRBJ1-1; D not resolved. V lost 7 bases, J lost 0 bases, and 9 bases lay in between. Germline V gene lookup returns CDR1 SNHLY and CDR2 FYNNEI. The CDR3 has 13 residues. The CDR3 coding sequence is TGTGCCAGCAACATGAACATGAACACTGAAGCTTTCTTT. Translating it yields CASNMNMNTEAFF.

The rearrangement links TRBV28 to TRBJ2-7, with 12 bases fitting TRBD2. Trimming cost V 3 bases and J 1 base; bases outside gene matches: 4. The CDR3 is 16 amino acids. Germline V gives CDR1 MDHEN, CDR2 SYDVKM. The CDR3 is CASSFRGTSGSYEQYF. DNA of the CDR3: TGTGCCAGCAGTTTCCGGGGGACTAGCGGGTCCTACGAGCAGTACTTC.

This clone was counted a few times. V and J are TRBV11-2 and TRBJ1-2; no clear D gene. The CDR3 sequence is 13 residues long. Trimming cost V 3 bases and J 2 bases, with 7 bases left between them. Germline loops: CDR1 SGHAT, CDR2 FQNNGV. The CDR3: CASSLGRNYGYTF. The CDR3 bases are TGTGCCAGCAGCTTGGGCAGGAACTATGGCTACACCTTC.

This chain links TRBV5-6 with TRBJ2-7; possible D gene TRBD1, 5 bases. The CDR3 runs to 13 residues. Germline V gene sequence: CDR1 SGHDT, CDR2 YYEEEE. Deletions cut 7 bases from V and 4 bases from J, with 15 bases between. The CDR3 loop is CASWRIGAYEQYF. CDR3 nucleotide sequence: TGTGCCAGCTGGCGAATAGGGGCGTACGAGCAGTACTTC. The whole variable domain, filled in from reference TRBV5-6 and TRBJ2-7, reads DAGVTQSPTHLIKTRGQQVTLRCSPKSGHDTVSWYQQALGQGPQFIFQYYEEEERQRGNFPDRFSGHQFPNYSSELNVNALLLGDSALYLCASWRIGAYEQYFGPGTRLTVT.

The chain has TRBV27 and TRBJ2-3, with 7 bases matching TRBD2. With 4 bases clipped from V and 0 bases from J, the junction kept 4 bases outside the gene matches. The germline V gene has CDR1 MNHEY and CDR2 SMNVEV (reference sequence). The CDR3 extends over 15 amino acids. Here the CDR3 reads CASSSLATSTDTQYF. The DNA for the CDR3 is TGTGCCAGCAGTTCACTAGCGACTAGCACAGATACGCAGTATTTT.

The rearrangement links TRBV7-9 to TRBJ1-1; 8 bases are a match to TRBD1. The V segment lost 5 bases and the J segment 0 bases; nucleotides outside the gene matches: 2. Germline loops: CDR1 SEHNR, CDR2 FQNEAQ (reference sequence). CDR3 length: 14 amino acids. The CDR3 nucleotides read TGTGCCAGCAGCCAGGACAGGGTGAACACTGAAGCTTTCTTT. Translated: CASSQDRVNTEAFF.

The chain has TRBV29-1 and TRBJ2-2; 8 bases agree with TRBD1. Looked up from germline, CDR1 is SQVTM and CDR2 is ANQGSEA. Trimming cost V 4 bases and J 7 bases; bases outside gene matches: 2. The CDR3 consists of 12 residues. CDR3 protein: CSVGQGIGELFF. CDR3 in DNA: TGCAGCGTTGGACAGGGGATCGGGGAGCTGTTTTTT.